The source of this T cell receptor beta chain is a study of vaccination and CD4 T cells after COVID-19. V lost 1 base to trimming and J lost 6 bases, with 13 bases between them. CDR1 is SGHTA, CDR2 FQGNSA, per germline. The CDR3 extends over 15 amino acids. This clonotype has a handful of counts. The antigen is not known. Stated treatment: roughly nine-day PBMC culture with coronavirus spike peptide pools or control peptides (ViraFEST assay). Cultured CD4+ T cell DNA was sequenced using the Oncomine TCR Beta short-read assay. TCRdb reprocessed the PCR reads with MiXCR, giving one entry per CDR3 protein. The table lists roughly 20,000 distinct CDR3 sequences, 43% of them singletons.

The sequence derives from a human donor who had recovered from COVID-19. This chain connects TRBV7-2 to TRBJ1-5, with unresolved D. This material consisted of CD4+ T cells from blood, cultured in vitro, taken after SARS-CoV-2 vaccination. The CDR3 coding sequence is TGTGCCAGCAGCTTAGTGATCGGGGTGACTCAGCCCCAGCATTTT. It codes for CASSLVIGVTQPQHF.